What follows describes a single TCR beta chain. No cognate antigen has been identified for it. No much larger clonotype is one base removed from it; base qualities were not supplied. The collaborating institutions used their own protocols to collect whole blood in K2EDTA tubes. For TCRbeta analysis, collaborators shipped samples as frozen whole blood, isolated PBMCs, or DNA extracted from either of those sample types. These data belong to a study of blood T cell repertoires in COVID-19 (TCRdb year 2020). In terms of the full investigation: Collaborator samples came from the United States, Italy and Spain and covered acute and convalescent phases of COVID-19. The material from the prospective study consisted of cDNA or gDNA derived from T cells, B-cell-depleted T cells, or PBMCs. The dataset comprised deeply sampled blood TCRbeta repertoires from subjects exposed to, actively infected with, or recovered from COVID-19. A freely available public database, intended as a resource for researchers studying the immune response to SARS-CoV-2, is where the repertoires were released. The samples were drawn from two sources: the first 160 participants of the ongoing ImmuneRACE study, and 1,000 to 1,500 subjects contributed by 6 global collaborators. Nearly every sample came with metadata listing a de-identified subject ID, COVID-19 status, age in years and sex. Where available, HLA class I and class II types were obtained from metadata supplied by the sample provider rather than from assay-based typing.

TCRbeta CDR3 regions were amplified from genomic DNA by means of the immunoSEQ Assay, a bias-controlled multiplex PCR. The paper's processing steps were these. Nucleated cell counts per sample were estimated from amplification of reference gene primers within the assay. To quantify the absolute abundance of each unique TCRbeta CDR3 rearrangement, sequence reads were collapsed and filtered. Productive Simpson clonality was computed per sample as the square root of Simpson's diversity index over productive rearrangements. Not all clones reach the TCRdb copy of this immuneACCESS table, which keeps in-frame sequences only. Checked studies attribute under half of the gap to unresolved V genes and leave the rest unexplained. V and J calls and clone size are as listed in that table; D and trimming were resolved from the DNA. For this sample the table gives more than 100,000 clones, of which about 92% were detected only once. The ten most abundant clones make up over 15% of the sample.

Results and caveats for the whole study, not just this receptor: The amount of clinical and demographic metadata varied by source and participant and was provided uncurated.

The sequenced sample was peripheral blood. The TCR originated in a woman aged 80 or over in a cohort sampled during active COVID-19.

The DNA reads TGTGCCAGCGACAGGGGGCTCGAATACAATGAGCAGTTCTTC. Translated, it gives CASDRGLEYNEQFF. Here the chain combines TRBV6-5 and TRBJ2-1; 10 central nucleotides agree with TRBD1. Trimming removed 8 bases from V and 4 bases from J; the gene matches leave 5 bases unexplained. Measured from the cysteine to the phenylalanine, the CDR3 is 14 residues long. The read is trimmed to its CDR3 DNA, 42 bases read in frame from base 1. Based on the germline V gene, the CDR1 and CDR2 sequences are MNHEY and SVGAGI.